Presented here are 10 T cell receptor beta chains from one specimen sequenced in a study of T cells in Graves' hyperthyroidism and ophthalmopathy. TCR beta CDR3 sequences were amplified from RNA transcripts. First-round RT-PCR with HTBI primers amplified the TCR CDR3 region. Each CDR3 protein is one row after TCRdb ran MiXCR on the multiplex PCR reads. The sample holds a few hundred thousand distinct CDR3 sequences, 15% to 20% seen once. Sequenced material: blood. The receptor set was obtained from a woman aged 60-70 years with Graves' ophthalmopathy.

In its sample, this clonotype was seen a few times. The chain combines TRBV4-3 with TRBJ2-7; unclear D gene. The germline CDR1 and CDR2 sequences are LGHNA and YSLEER. Trimming cost V 3 bases and J 2 bases, with 8 bases left between them. This CDR3 region has 13 residues. The DNA of the CDR3 is TGCGCCAGCAGCCAGACACAAACCTACGAGCAGTACTTC. Translated: CASSQTQTYEQYF.

In its sample, this clonotype was seen many times. This CDR3 is CSARVAFDQPQHF. As DNA, the CDR3 is TGCAGTGCTAGAGTCGCGTTCGATCAGCCCCAGCATTTT. The J gene is TRBJ1-5, the V gene TRBV20-1; D ambiguous. V was cut by 1 base and J by 5 bases, with 9 bases left in between. CDR3 length equals 13 residues. Germline lookup yields CDR1 DFQATT and CDR2 SNEGSKA (reference sequence).

This clonotype was observed a handful of times. The chain couples TRBV7-2 to TRBJ1-1; 8 bases match TRBD1. CDR1 is SGHTA, CDR2 FQGNSA, per germline. This CDR3 spans 15 amino acids. Trimming took 3 bases from V and 1 from J; bases not matched to a gene: 4. The CDR3, as DNA: TGTGCCAGCAGCTTCTATGGGACAGGGAACACTGAAGCTTTCTTT. Its translation is CASSFYGTGNTEAFF. The entire variable domain, with the rest obtained from reference TRBV7-2 and TRBJ1-1, is as follows: GAGVSQSPSNKVTEKGKDVELRCDPISGHTALYWYRQSLGQGLEFLIYFQGNSAPDKSGLPSDRFSAERTGGSVSTLTIQRTQQEDSAVYLCASSFYGTGNTEAFFGQGTRLTVV.

This clonotype was picked up many times. The V call is TRBV6-2 or TRBV6-3, the J call TRBJ2-2; no clear D gene. The CDR3 consists of 15 residues. The germline V and J ends were trimmed by 1 base and 2 bases, with 8 bases remaining between them. Per germline, CDR1 MNHEY and CDR2 SVGEGT. The CDR3 is CASSYLNLNTGELFF. The CDR3 DNA sequence: TGTGCCAGCAGTTACTTGAACCTTAACACCGGGGAGCTGTTTTTT.

This chain uses TRBV29-1 with TRBJ2-5; 9 bases are shared with TRBD2. The CDR3 is made up of 14 amino acids. CDR1 is SQVTM and CDR2 is ANQGSEA in the germline V gene. The trim removed 1 base at V and 1 base at J, leaving 1 base unmatched. The CDR3 protein is CSVEGTSAQETQYF. CDR3 DNA sequence: TGCAGCGTTGAAGGGACTAGCGCCCAAGAGACCCAGTACTTC.

This clonotype has at least ten counts. This rearrangement joins TRBV15 to TRBJ1-1; no definite D call. Germline-derived CDR1 and CDR2 are LNHNV and YYDKDF (reference sequence). The V end lost 4 bases, the J end lost 0 bases, and 6 bases lay between the germline ends. The CDR3 runs to 13 residues. The CDR3 loop is CATSTEVNTEAFF. In nucleotides, the CDR3 is TGTGCCACCAGCACCGAGGTGAACACTGAAGCTTTCTTT.

This clonotype was picked up many times. The rearrangement joins TRBV20-1 to TRBJ1-5, with D perhaps matching TRBD1 (5 bases). This CDR3 has 15 residues. Per germline, CDR1 DFQATT and CDR2 SNEGSKA (reference sequence). V was shortened by 1 base and J by 4 bases, with 14 bases between the two germline ends. The CDR3 sequence: CSARVPGHGNQPQHF. For the CDR3, the DNA is TGCAGTGCTAGAGTACCAGGGCACGGGAATCAGCCCCAGCATTTT.

This clonotype has ten or more counts. The CDR3: CSPKSGYNEQFF. CDR3 DNA: TGCAGTCCTAAGTCAGGGTACAATGAGCAGTTCTTC. V gene TRBV20-1 combines with J gene TRBJ2-1; a possible D gene is TRBD1 (5 bases). The length of the CDR3 is 12 residues. V lost 8 bases and J lost 4, with 12 bases in between. Germline assignment: CDR1 DFQATT and CDR2 SNEGSKA (reference sequence).

The chain links TRBV28 to TRBJ1-2; D is uncertain. The CDR3 has 15 amino acids. With 3 bases removed from V and 2 bases from J, the gap between germline ends came to 13 bases. Germline V gene lookup returns CDR1 MDHEN and CDR2 SYDVKM. CDR3 coding DNA: TGTGCCAGCAGTTTCCGGTGGGGATACAACTATGGCTACACCTTC. Translated, it gives CASSFRWGYNYGYTF.

This clonotype showed up many times. The chain combines TRBV10-3 with TRBJ1-2; perhaps TRBD1 as D (5 bases). Germline CDR1 and CDR2: ENHRY and SYGVKD. The CDR3 contains 18 residues. Between the trimmed V and J ends, which lost 6 bases and 5 bases, there was a span of 28 bases. This chain's CDR3 is CAIRGAAAFEGPLYGYTF. As DNA, the CDR3 is TGTGCCATCAGAGGGGCGGCAGCCTTTGAGGGTCCGCTTTATGGCTACACCTTC.